This TCR beta chain is from a study of T cell repertoires in cytomegalovirus infection. About the study: Public TCR beta signatures marked donors with CMV infection and the matching HLA.

TCRdb redid the calling of the reads with MiXCR, one entry per CDR3 protein. The profile covers about 200,000 distinct CDR3 sequences, with roughly 9.8% appearing a single time and about 4.6% taken by the ten largest. This clonotype was detected a few times. What it recognizes is unknown. This CDR3 is 15 amino acids long. Trimming removed 2 bases from V and 5 bases from J; junction bases left unmatched: 5. Germline V gene lookup returns CDR1 MNHNY and CDR2 SVGAGI (reference sequence). Findings of the study overall: Dominant in the ex vivo response were TCR beta clonotypes restricted by HLA-C and specific for CMV. Summed public TCR beta family frequency identified CMV carriers bearing the relevant HLA.

The specimen was PBMCs. This TCR came from a human donor in good health (CMV status not recorded). Some clones in this sample may be carry-over from other donors' samples. The V and J genes are TRBV6-6 and TRBJ1-4; 7 bases are shared with TRBD1. CDR3 sequence reads: CASSYRGGLNEKLFF. The CDR3 region has the DNA TGTGCCAGCAGTTACCGAGGGGGCCTGAATGAAAAACTGTTTTTT.